The present TCR beta chain was sequenced within a study of OX40 agonist ivuxolimab in advanced cancers. Overall study: The patients received agonistic anti-OX40 (CD134) antibody ivuxolimab.

Germline V CDR1 and CDR2: SGHVS, FQNEAQ. There are 16 residues in the CDR3. Trimming took 2 bases from V and 0 from J, leaving 11 bases between them. Assay: immunoSEQ multiplex PCR; the TCRdb copy retains only in-frame clones and omits some. The table records 30,000 to 50,000 clones, around 88% of them present only once. This chain connects TRBV7-8 to TRBJ1-3, with a weak D call TRBD1 (5 bases). The source material was CD4+ or CD8+ T cells sorted from blood, sampled in a trial of the OX40 agonist ivuxolimab. This TCR was sampled from an adult with an advanced solid tumor such as melanoma, head and neck, liver or kidney cancer. The CDR3 region has the DNA TGTGCCAGCAGCTTACCTCCGGGACGCTCTGGAAACACCATATATTTT. Amino acids: CASSLPPGRSGNTIYF.